This T cell receptor (beta chain) was sequenced during a study of blood T cell repertoires in COVID-19. Study details: Material from acute and convalescent COVID-19 was sourced from the United States, Italy and Spain. The analysed material was cDNA or gDNA that came from T cells, B-cell-depleted T cells, or PBMCs.

In the original processing: Estimated nucleated cell counts came from reference gene primer amplification. Using immunoSEQ multiplex PCR, the repertoire was profiled, and TCRdb retains in-frame clones only, with some absent. D and trimming come from the DNA, and the V and J calls and clone size come from that table. The sample yields 300,000 to 450,000 clones, 87% seen once. From germline, CDR1 is LNHNV and CDR2 YYDKDF (reference sequence). The CDR3 runs to 16 residues. Trimming removed 5 bases at V and 7 bases at J, with 21 bases between. Assignments of participants to cohorts depended upon their own reported clinical history.

The origin of this receptor is a man in his forties in a cohort exposed to, infected with or recovered from COVID-19 (not recorded which). The chain uses TRBV15 and TRBJ1-3, with a tentative D call TRBD1 (6 bases). The sample comprised PBMCs or T cells enriched from blood (not recorded which). CDR3 DNA: TGTGCCACCAGCGGATCGGACAGCCGAGTAGGGAACACCATATATTTT. This sequence encodes CATSGSDSRVGNTIYF.